This entry lists 31 T cell receptor beta chains sequenced from one sample in a study of blood T cell repertoires in COVID-19. Measured with immunoSEQ multiplex PCR; TCRdb has only the in-frame clones, and not every one. The table records fewer than 120,000 clones, around nine tenths of them present only once. The sequenced sample consisted of peripheral blood. Receptors were obtained from a human donor in a cohort sampled during active COVID-19.

The rearrangement links TRBV7-2 to TRBJ2-7; TRBD1 aligns across 12 bases. Germline V gene sequence: CDR1 SGHTA, CDR2 FQGNSA. The ends lost 5 bases at V and 3 bases at J; junction bases unmatched: 5. The CDR3 loop spans 15 amino acids. In DNA form, the CDR3 reads TGTGCCAGCAGCGTTGGGACAGGGGGCTTCTACGAGCAGTACTTC. It specifies CASSVGTGGFYEQYF.

This clone was seen once. The V and J genes are TRBV7-3 and TRBJ2-5; 9 bases agree with TRBD2. The V segment lost 4 bases and the J segment 2 bases; nucleotides outside the gene matches: 5. The CDR3 loop spans 15 amino acids. CDR1 and CDR2 (germline): SGHTA, FQGTGA. The CDR3 sequence: CASSSKGLAQETQYF. The CDR3 bases are TGTGCCAGCAGCTCAAAGGGACTAGCTCAAGAGACCCAGTACTTC.

The J gene is TRBJ1-4, the V gene TRBV10-3; 9 bases match TRBD1. This CDR3 has 15 amino acids. V shed 3 bases, J shed 8 bases, and the junction held 7 bases outside the gene matches. Germline V gene data show CDR1 as ENHRY and CDR2 as SYGVKD. In DNA form, the CDR3 reads TGTGCCATCAGTGACCCGGGACAGGGATACGAAAAACTGTTTTTT. It codes for CAISDPGQGYEKLFF.

V and J are TRBV20-1 and TRBJ1-2; D gene ambiguous. Trimming pared 4 bases from V and 2 bases from J, leaving 5 bases between. Germline CDR1 reads DFQATT; CDR2 reads SNEGSKA (reference sequence). The CDR3 sequence is 11 residues long. The CDR3 here is CSATVNYGYTF. The DNA of the CDR3 is TGCAGTGCTACGGTGAACTATGGCTACACCTTC.

The V call is TRBV7-6, the J call TRBJ1-1, with D unclear. The CDR3 length is 16 residues. Germline V lookup: CDR1 SGHVS, CDR2 FNYEAQ. Trimming left V 1 base short and J 5 bases short, with 17 bases between. In nucleotides, the CDR3 is TGTGCCAGCAGCTTAGAGATGGGATCACCGGGGACTGAAGCTTTCTTT. Protein: CASSLEMGSPGTEAFF.

This clone was seen a single time. The J gene is TRBJ2-2, the V gene TRBV5-1; TRBD1 matches at 9 bases. This CDR3 comprises 17 residues. Germline V lookup: CDR1 SGHRS, CDR2 YFSETQ. Trimming removed 5 bases from V and 6 bases from J; junction bases left unmatched: 14. The DNA of the CDR3 is TGCGCCAGCAGTTTTCTCAGGGACAGGGATAGGTCCGGGGAGCTGTTTTTT. It codes for CASSFLRDRDRSGELFF.

The V call is TRBV4-2, the J call TRBJ1-5, with D hard to call. The CDR3 spans 18 residues. Trimming pared 4 bases from V and 1 base from J, leaving 20 bases between. Germline values: CDR1 LGHNA, CDR2 YNFKEQ. CDR3: CASSPANRGGSSNQPQHF. DNA of the CDR3: TGTGCCAGCAGCCCAGCCAACCGGGGAGGGTCCAGCAATCAGCCCCAGCATTTT.

The chain couples TRBV13 to TRBJ1-2; the D is unclear. V was pared by 1 base and J by 4 bases, with 4 bases between. CDR1 is PRHDT and CDR2 is FYEKMQ in the germline V gene (reference sequence). CDR3 length: 12 amino acids. For the CDR3, the DNA is TGTGCCAGCAGCTTAGTATCCTATGGCTACACCTTC. It is translated as CASSLVSYGYTF.

J is TRBJ2-1 and V is TRBV16, with D possibly matching TRBD2 (5 bases). Germline V CDR1 and CDR2: KGHSY, FQNENV. The CDR3 covers 12 residues. Trimming shortened V by 11 bases and J by 8 bases, and 16 bases separated the two germline ends. CDR3 nucleotide sequence: TGTGCCCAGAGGAAGGGAGCCCATGAGCAGTTCTTC. Translation gives CAQRKGAHEQFF.

V gene TRBV15 combines with J gene TRBJ1-3; 9 nucleotides match TRBD1. CDR1 is LNHNV, CDR2 YYDKDF, per germline (reference sequence). J was trimmed by 0 bases and V by 1 base; bases with no gene match: 1. The CDR3 runs to 16 residues. Here the CDR3 DNA reads TGTGCCACCAGCAGAGGGACAGGGGCCTCTGGAAACACCATATATTTT. Translated, it gives CATSRGTGASGNTIYF.

The rearrangement uses TRBV30 and TRBJ1-4; D ambiguous. Between the trimmed V and J ends, which lost 0 bases and 3 bases, there was a span of 11 bases. CDR1 and CDR2 (germline): GTSNPN, SVGIG (reference sequence). This CDR3 spans 15 amino acids. The CDR3 reads CAWSVRGAANEKLFF. CDR3 bases: TGTGCCTGGAGTGTACGGGGAGCGGCTAATGAAAAACTGTTTTTT.

This clone has only a few counts. The rearrangement joins TRBV10-3 to TRBJ2-2; 9 positions match TRBD1. Germline values: CDR1 ENHRY, CDR2 SYGVKD. The V and J ends lost 8 bases and 5 bases, in that order; junction bases with no gene match: 6. This CDR3 is built from 14 residues. The DNA of the CDR3 is TGTGCCATCGGACGGGACAGGGATACCGGGGAGCTGTTTTTT. It specifies CAIGRDRDTGELFF.

This chain connects TRBV11-2 to TRBJ1-4; D is unresolved. Trimming took off 1 base at V and 7 bases at J, with 22 bases between the two ends. Germline assignment: CDR1 SGHAT and CDR2 FQNNGV. The CDR3 runs 18 residues. CDR3 DNA sequence: TGTGCCAGCAGCTTAGGTCCTCGCGGGAAACGCGGCCTTGAAAAACTGTTTTTT. It encodes CASSLGPRGKRGLEKLFF. The full variable domain, completed using reference TRBV11-2 and TRBJ1-4, is EAGVAQSPRYKIIEKRQSVAFWCNPISGHATLYWYQQILGQGPKLLIQFQNNGVVDDSQLPKDRFSAERLKGVDSTLKIQPAKLEDSAVYLCASSLGPRGKRGLEKLFFGSGTQLSVL.

The chain has TRBV15 and TRBJ2-5; the D gene is possibly TRBD1 (5 bases). Germline loops: CDR1 LNHNV, CDR2 YYDKDF (reference sequence). The V end was cut by 0 bases, the J end by 5 bases, with 10 bases between. This CDR3 is built from 14 residues. The CDR3 is CATSRDRGYETQYF. As DNA, the CDR3 is TGTGCCACCAGCAGAGATAGGGGATACGAGACCCAGTACTTC.

V usage is TRBV19 and J usage is TRBJ1-2; D is undetermined. V lost 4 bases to trimming and J lost 3 bases, with 6 bases between them. CDR1 is LNHDA, CDR2 SQIVND, per germline (reference sequence). The CDR3 has 12 amino acids. The CDR3 is CASSTSDYGYTF. The CDR3 region has the DNA TGTGCCAGTAGTACTAGTGACTATGGCTACACCTTC.

This chain uses TRBV7-9 with TRBJ1-2; the D gene is possibly TRBD1 (6 bases). V was trimmed by 5 bases and J by 5 bases, leaving 18 bases between them. Germline lookup yields CDR1 SEHNR and CDR2 FQNEAQ (reference sequence). The CDR3 is 15 residues long. CDR3 DNA sequence: TGTGCCAGCAGCCTAGGACAGAAAACTCTTTATGGCTACACCTTC. Translating gives CASSLGQKTLYGYTF.

The chain uses TRBV11-2 and TRBJ1-5, with D maybe TRBD1 (6 bases). Trimming stripped 8 bases from V and 6 bases from J, with 14 bases between. This CDR3 is built from 13 residues. Germline V CDR1 and CDR2: SGHAT, FQNNGV. The CDR3 coding sequence is TGTGCCAGCCAGGGGCGACAGGTTCAGCCCCAGCATTTT. Translating it yields CASQGRQVQPQHF.

The chain combines TRBV30 with TRBJ2-1; 12 bases agree with TRBD2. Germline V gene data show CDR1 as GTSNPN and CDR2 as SVGIG (reference sequence). Unmatched junction bases numbered 15, after V lost 4 bases and J lost 8 bases. The CDR3 loop spans 17 amino acids. The CDR3 DNA sequence: TGTGCCTGGACCCCTATGGCGTCTAGCGGGAGGGGGCATGAGCAGTTCTTC. It encodes CAWTPMASSGRGHEQFF.

The gene calls are TRBV28 and TRBJ2-1; 7 nucleotides line up with TRBD2. Germline V gives CDR1 MDHEN, CDR2 SYDVKM. The CDR3 runs 14 residues. The V segment lost 3 bases and the J segment 3 bases; nucleotides outside the gene matches: 2. The CDR3 nucleotides are TGTGCCAGCAGTTTCCAGCGGGACTACAATGAGCAGTTCTTC. It codes for CASSFQRDYNEQFF.

The chain combines TRBV2 with TRBJ2-1, with TRBD2 matching 8 bases. CDR3 length equals 15 residues. V lost 3 bases to trimming and J lost 6 bases; unmatched junction nucleotides: 7. CDR1 is SNHLY and CDR2 is FYNNEI in the germline V gene. CDR3 sequence (DNA): TGTGCCAGCAGTGAGGCCAGCGGGAGTATCAATGAGCAGTTCTTC. Translating gives CASSEASGSINEQFF.

CDR3 DNA: TGTGCCAGCAGCTTACGACTAGCGGATACAAATACGCAGTATTTT. It is translated as CASSLRLADTNTQYF. The rearrangement links TRBV5-4 to TRBJ2-3, with TRBD2 matching over 9 bases. V lost 2 bases, J lost 7 bases, and 8 bases stayed unmatched. CDR1 is SGHNT, CDR2 YYREEE, per germline (reference sequence). This CDR3 region has 15 residues.

The chain employs TRBV19 and TRBJ2-3; TRBD1 might be the D (5 bases). The ends were cut back, 6 bases at V and 8 bases at J, with 15 bases in the middle. This CDR3 contains 13 residues. Germline assignment: CDR1 LNHDA and CDR2 SQIVND (reference sequence). The CDR3 protein is CASSRTPGFTQYF. The DNA of the CDR3 is TGTGCCAGTAGCCGGACCCCAGGGTTTACGCAGTATTTT.

This clone has a single count. This sequence joins TRBV19 and TRBJ2-7; D may be TRBD2 (5 bases). Germline loops: CDR1 LNHDA, CDR2 SQIVND (reference sequence). Trimming took off 3 bases at V and 0 bases at J, with 9 bases between the two ends. The CDR3 extends over 14 amino acids. Written as DNA, the CDR3 is TGTGCCAGTAGTATGTCCGGGATCTCCTACGAGCAGTACTTC. Translating gives CASSMSGISYEQYF.

V gene TRBV5-1 combines with J gene TRBJ2-7, with TRBD1 identical over 10 bases. This CDR3 has 15 residues. Trimming at V came to 4 bases and at J to 5 bases, leaving 9 bases not matched to a gene. Germline-derived CDR1 and CDR2 are SGHRS and YFSETQ. CDR3 DNA sequence: TGCGCCAGCAGCGCGTCCGGGACAGGGGATCACGAGCAGTACTTC. Its translation is CASSASGTGDHEQYF.

The chain has TRBV12-3 or TRBV12-4 and TRBJ1-2; 9 nucleotides match TRBD1. The V segment lost 6 bases and the J segment 6 bases; nucleotides outside the gene matches: 5. The CDR3 is made up of 13 amino acids. DNA for the CDR3: TGTGCCAGCAGCCCAGGACAGGGGCATGGCTACACCTTC. Translating it yields CASSPGQGHGYTF.

The chain employs TRBV30 and TRBJ2-7, with D maybe TRBD1 (7 bases). The V gene's germline CDR1 is GTSNPN and CDR2 SVGIG (reference sequence). CDR3 size: 15 residues. V lost 3 bases and J lost 2, with 17 bases in between. CDR3 sequence (DNA): TGTGCCTGGAGCCGGGAGAGGGGGCCTACCTACGAGCAGTACTTC. The encoded protein is CAWSRERGPTYEQYF.

This chain connects TRBV12-3 or TRBV12-4 to TRBJ2-1, with 7 positions matching TRBD2. CDR3 length equals 13 residues. J gave up 8 bases and V 4 bases, and 5 bases lay outside the gene matches. For the CDR3, the DNA is TGTGCCAGCAGTTCTGGACTAGTCGATGAGCAGTTCTTC. Protein sequence: CASSSGLVDEQFF.

The V call is TRBV4-1, the J call TRBJ2-1; 9 bases agree with TRBD2. Unmatched junction bases numbered 3, after V lost 1 base and J lost 8 bases. This CDR3 has 14 amino acids. Germline V CDR1 and CDR2: MGHRA, YSYEKL. The DNA of the CDR3 is TGCGCCAGCAGCCAAGGAGCGGGGGGTCATGAGCAGTTCTTC. Its protein is CASSQGAGGHEQFF.

The rearrangement uses TRBV23-1 and TRBJ2-7, with D perhaps matching TRBD1 (6 bases). TRBV23-1 carries the ORF label, with uncertain function. V lost 4 bases to trimming and J lost 0 bases, with 16 bases between them. CDR3 size: 16 residues. The CDR3 sequence is CASSPRPTGHSYEQYF. CDR3 bases: TGCGCCAGCAGTCCCCGTCCGACAGGTCACTCCTACGAGCAGTACTTC.

The rearrangement links TRBV2 to TRBJ1-1; the D is unclear. CDR1 and CDR2 (germline): SNHLY, FYNNEI. V lost 7 bases, J lost 1 base, and 10 bases lay in between. This CDR3 comprises 13 residues. The CDR3 sequence: CASKLTGNTEAFF. The CDR3, as DNA: TGTGCCAGCAAGTTGACGGGGAACACTGAAGCTTTCTTT.

The chain joins TRBV11-2 to TRBJ1-6; D is undetermined. CDR1 SGHAT and CDR2 FQNNGV come from the germline V gene. The V end was cut by 3 bases, the J end by 9 bases, with 6 bases between. CDR3 length: 12 residues. The CDR3 here is CASSLGSSPLHF. Here the CDR3 DNA reads TGTGCCAGCAGCTTGGGGAGTTCACCCCTCCACTTT.